One sample yielded the 14 T cell receptor beta chains listed below, sequenced in a study of regulatory T cells in long-lasting Graves disease. For TCR beta, libraries came from iRepertoire HTBI primers and Arm-PCR of CDR3 regions. TCRdb redid the calling of the multiplex PCR reads with MiXCR, one entry per CDR3 protein. The table has roughly 360,000 distinct CDR3 sequences, roughly 24% seen once. Indicated time point: persistent/refractory GD, antithyroid drugs over 5 years with positive TRAb. PBMC RNA served as the TCR library source. Sequencing was performed on peripheral blood mononuclear cells (PBMCs), taken when the disease was refractory, from a patient treated with antithyroid drugs. These receptors were collected from a woman aged 35 to 49 with Graves disease.

This clonotype occurred a few times. V and J are TRBV20-1 and TRBJ2-5; D possibly uses TRBD1 or TRBD2 (6 bases each). Germline V gives CDR1 DFQATT, CDR2 SNEGSKA (reference sequence). The CDR3 extends over 14 amino acids. V lost 6 bases and J lost 1, with 15 bases in between. DNA of the CDR3: TGCAGTGCCGGGGGCCGACCTGGCCAAGAGACCCAGTACTTC. Its protein is CSAGGRPGQETQYF.

Many counts were recorded for this clonotype. The rearrangement uses TRBV7-8 and TRBJ1-6, with D uncertain. The germline V gene encodes CDR1 SGHVS and CDR2 FQNEAQ. The CDR3 runs 14 residues. The V and J ends lost 6 bases and 7 bases respectively, with 13 bases between them. This CDR3 reads CASRREGANSPLHF. As DNA, the CDR3 is TGTGCCAGCAGGAGGGAGGGCGCAAATTCACCCCTCCACTTT.

V usage is TRBV24-1 and J usage is TRBJ1-1; 9 bases fit TRBD1. CDR1 is KGHDR, CDR2 SFDVKD, per germline. With 4 bases clipped from V and 4 bases from J, the junction kept 6 bases outside the gene matches. This CDR3 contains 15 residues. Written as DNA, the CDR3 is TGTGCCACCAGTGACCCGGACAGGGGTGGCACTGAAGCTTTCTTT. It encodes CATSDPDRGGTEAFF.

This chain uses TRBV20-1 with TRBJ2-3; tentative D call: TRBD1 (6 bases). The CDR3 covers 18 residues. The ends were cut back, 1 base at V and 4 bases at J, with 24 bases in the middle. Germline-derived CDR1 and CDR2 are DFQATT and SNEGSKA (reference sequence). The DNA for the CDR3 is TGCAGTGCTAGAGGGACCGGCGGCGCAGGGGTCATCGCAGATACGCAGTATTTT. Translation gives CSARGTGGAGVIADTQYF.

The sample holds many counts of this clonotype. The chain uses TRBV28 and TRBJ2-2, with a weak D call TRBD2 (5 bases). Trimming took 7 bases from V and 6 from J, leaving 24 bases between them. CDR3 length equals 17 residues. Germline V CDR1 and CDR2: MDHEN, SYDVKM. CDR3 nucleotide sequence: TGTGCCAGCATTCCTCACCGCCCCCAAACTAGAGCCGGGGAGCTGTTTTTT. It is translated as CASIPHRPQTRAGELFF.

The rearrangement joins TRBV7-3 to TRBJ2-7; D is unresolved. The ends were cut back, 0 bases at V and 2 bases at J, with 14 bases in the middle. This CDR3 is 16 amino acids long. Looked up from germline, CDR1 is SGHTA and CDR2 is FQGTGA. Here the CDR3 DNA reads TGTGCCAGCAGCTTAACGGCCGCAGGACCTCCCTACGAGCAGTACTTC. Its protein is CASSLTAAGPPYEQYF.

The V gene is TRBV18, the J gene TRBJ2-7; 15 bases align to TRBD2. The germline V gene has CDR1 KGHSH and CDR2 LQKENI. V lost 6 bases, J lost 4 bases, and 4 bases stayed unmatched. CDR3 size: 15 residues. CDR3 loop: CASSVGTSGGYEQYF. The CDR3 nucleotides read TGTGCCAGCTCGGTCGGGACTAGCGGGGGGTACGAGCAGTACTTC. The full variable domain, in which reference TRBV18 and TRBJ2-7 provide the parts outside the CDR3, is NAGVMQNPRHLVRRRGQEARLRCSPMKGHSHVYWYRQLPEEGLKFMVYLQKENIIDESGMPKERFSAEFPKEGPSILRIQQVVRGDSAAYFCASSVGTSGGYEQYFGPGTRLTVT.

This clonotype was detected many times. This sequence joins TRBV20-1 and TRBJ1-2, with TRBD1 matching over 7 bases. This CDR3 has 12 amino acids. Germline assignment: CDR1 DFQATT and CDR2 SNEGSKA (reference sequence). V lost 6 bases, J lost 4 bases, and 5 bases stayed unmatched. Written as DNA, the CDR3 is TGCAGTGCAACGACAGGGAGCTATGGCTACACCTTC. Protein product: CSATTGSYGYTF.

This clonotype occurred many times. The genes are TRBV11-2 and TRBJ2-7; D gene ambiguous. This CDR3 has 13 amino acids. Germline loops: CDR1 SGHAT, CDR2 FQNNGV. V dropped 5 bases and J dropped 2 bases, with 10 bases sitting between them. The CDR3 region has the DNA TGTGCCAGCAGCCTCACGCTAGCCTACGAGCAGTACTTC. This sequence encodes CASSLTLAYEQYF.

This clonotype was seen at least ten times. Here the CDR3 DNA reads TGTGCCAGCAGTGTCTCCGGCCAGCCCCAGCATTTT. It yields the protein CASSVSGQPQHF. The chain links TRBV28 to TRBJ1-5; D unclear. CDR1 MDHEN and CDR2 SYDVKM come from the germline V gene. V was cut by 5 bases and J by 7 bases, with 9 bases left in between. The CDR3 runs to 12 residues. The full variable domain, in which reference TRBV28 and TRBJ1-5 provide the parts outside the CDR3, is DVKVTQSSRYLVKRTGEKVFLECVQDMDHENMFWYRQDPGLGLRLIYFSYDVKMKEKGDIPEGYSVSREKKERFSLILESASTNQTSMYLCASSVSGQPQHFGDGTRLSIL.

The chain recombines TRBV5-1 with TRBJ2-5; TRBD2 matches 12 bases. The germline V gene encodes CDR1 SGHRS and CDR2 YFSETQ. After removal of 4 bases from V and 5 bases from J, the junction contained 6 bases not matched to a gene. The CDR3 runs to 15 residues. CDR3 coding DNA: TGCGCCAGCAGCCAAAACGGACTAGCGGGGGAGACCCAGTACTTC. Translation: CASSQNGLAGETQYF.

This clonotype has a handful of counts. CDR3 sequence: CASSVGKQSYGYTF. DNA of the CDR3: TGTGCCAGCAGCGTAGGTAAACAGAGTTATGGCTACACCTTC. The chain recombines TRBV9 with TRBJ1-2; no firm D call. The germline V and J ends were trimmed by 0 bases and 5 bases, with 11 bases remaining between them. This CDR3 has 14 residues. Germline assignment: CDR1 SGDLS and CDR2 YYNGEE.

This clonotype has a handful of counts. The chain couples TRBV12-3 or TRBV12-4 to TRBJ1-1; D is ambiguous. Trimming removed 3 bases from V and 6 bases from J, with 8 bases in between. The CDR3 has 12 amino acids. Here the CDR3 reads CASSFVLSEAFF. CDR3 nucleotides: TGTGCCAGCAGTTTTGTGCTATCTGAAGCTTTCTTT.

The J gene is TRBJ1-5, the V gene TRBV19; a weak D match, TRBD1 (5 bases). This CDR3 comprises 14 residues. Germline V gives CDR1 LNHDA, CDR2 SQIVND (reference sequence). V lost 10 bases and J lost 0, with 13 bases in between. CDR3 nucleotide sequence: TGTGCCACTCAGGGTGGATTTAGCAATCAGCCCCAGCATTTT. Protein product: CATQGGFSNQPQHF.